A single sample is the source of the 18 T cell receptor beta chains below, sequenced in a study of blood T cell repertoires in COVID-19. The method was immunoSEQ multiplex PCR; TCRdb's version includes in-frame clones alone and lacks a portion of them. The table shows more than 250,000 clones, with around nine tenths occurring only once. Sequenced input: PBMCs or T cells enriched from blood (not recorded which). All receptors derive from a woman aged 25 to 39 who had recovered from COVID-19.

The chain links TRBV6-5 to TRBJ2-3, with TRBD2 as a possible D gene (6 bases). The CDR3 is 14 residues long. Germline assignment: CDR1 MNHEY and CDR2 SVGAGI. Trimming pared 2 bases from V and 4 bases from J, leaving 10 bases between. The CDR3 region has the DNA TGTGCCAGCAGTTACGGAGGGGAAGCAGATACGCAGTATTTT. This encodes CASSYGGEADTQYF.

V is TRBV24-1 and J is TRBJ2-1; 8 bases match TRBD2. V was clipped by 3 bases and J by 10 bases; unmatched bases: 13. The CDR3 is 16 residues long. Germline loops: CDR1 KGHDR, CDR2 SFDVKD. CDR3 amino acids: CATSDAGGVDGGEQFF. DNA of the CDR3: TGTGCCACCAGTGATGCCGGGGGGGTCGACGGTGGGGAGCAGTTCTTC.

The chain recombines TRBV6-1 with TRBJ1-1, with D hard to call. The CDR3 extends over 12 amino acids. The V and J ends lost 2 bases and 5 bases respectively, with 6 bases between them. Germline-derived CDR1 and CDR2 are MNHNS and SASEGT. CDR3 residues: CASSEPLTEAFF. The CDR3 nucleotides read TGTGCCAGCAGTGAACCCCTGACTGAAGCTTTCTTT.

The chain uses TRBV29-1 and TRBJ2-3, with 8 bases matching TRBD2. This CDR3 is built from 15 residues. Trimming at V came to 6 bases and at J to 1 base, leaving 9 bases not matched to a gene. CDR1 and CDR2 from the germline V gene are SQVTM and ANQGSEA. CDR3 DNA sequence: TGCAGCGTACCTGCTGACGGGAGGGGCACAGATACGCAGTATTTT. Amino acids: CSVPADGRGTDTQYF.

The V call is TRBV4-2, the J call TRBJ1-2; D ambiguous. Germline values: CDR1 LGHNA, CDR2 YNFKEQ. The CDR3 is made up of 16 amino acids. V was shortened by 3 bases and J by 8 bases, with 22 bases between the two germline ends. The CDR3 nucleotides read TGTGCCAGCAGCCAGGGAGACCGGGTCTCCACCCAGGGCTACACCTTC. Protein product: CASSQGDRVSTQGYTF.

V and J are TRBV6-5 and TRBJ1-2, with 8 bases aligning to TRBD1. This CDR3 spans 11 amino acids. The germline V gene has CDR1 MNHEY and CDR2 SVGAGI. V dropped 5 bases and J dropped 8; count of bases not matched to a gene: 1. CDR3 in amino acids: CASSNRGGYTF. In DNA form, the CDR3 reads TGTGCCAGCAGTAACAGGGGGGGCTACACCTTC.

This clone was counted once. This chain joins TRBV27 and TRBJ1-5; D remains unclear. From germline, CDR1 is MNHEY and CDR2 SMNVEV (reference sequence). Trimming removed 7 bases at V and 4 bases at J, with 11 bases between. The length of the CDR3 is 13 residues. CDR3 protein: CASKLSVNQPQHF. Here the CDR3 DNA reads TGTGCCAGCAAATTGTCTGTAAATCAGCCCCAGCATTTT.

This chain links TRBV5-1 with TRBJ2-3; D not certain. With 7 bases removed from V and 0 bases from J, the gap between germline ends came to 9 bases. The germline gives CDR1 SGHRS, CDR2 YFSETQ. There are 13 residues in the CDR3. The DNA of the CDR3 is TGCGCCAGCGCAGGAAGAAGCACAGATACGCAGTATTTT. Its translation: CASAGRSTDTQYF.

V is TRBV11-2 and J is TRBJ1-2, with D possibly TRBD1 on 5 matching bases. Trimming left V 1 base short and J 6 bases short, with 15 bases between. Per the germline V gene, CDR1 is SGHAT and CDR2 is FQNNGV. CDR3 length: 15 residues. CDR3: CASSLAGREEDGYTF. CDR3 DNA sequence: TGTGCCAGCAGCTTAGCAGGCAGGGAGGAGGATGGCTACACCTTC.

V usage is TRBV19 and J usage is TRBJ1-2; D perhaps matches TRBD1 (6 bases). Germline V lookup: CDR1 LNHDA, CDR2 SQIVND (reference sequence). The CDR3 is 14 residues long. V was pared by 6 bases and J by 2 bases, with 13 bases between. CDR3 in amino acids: CASSPQGANYGYTF. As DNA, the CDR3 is TGTGCCAGTAGCCCACAGGGTGCCAACTATGGCTACACCTTC.

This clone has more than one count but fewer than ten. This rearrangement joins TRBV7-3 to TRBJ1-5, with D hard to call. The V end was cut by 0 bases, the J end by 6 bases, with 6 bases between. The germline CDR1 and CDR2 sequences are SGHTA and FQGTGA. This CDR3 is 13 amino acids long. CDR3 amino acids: CASSLTPGQPQHF. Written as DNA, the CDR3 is TGTGCCAGCAGCTTAACTCCCGGTCAGCCCCAGCATTTT.

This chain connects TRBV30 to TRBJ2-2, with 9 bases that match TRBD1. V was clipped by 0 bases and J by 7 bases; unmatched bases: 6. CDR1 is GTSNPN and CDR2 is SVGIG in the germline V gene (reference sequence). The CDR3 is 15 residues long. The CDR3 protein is CAWSVYGTGIGELFF. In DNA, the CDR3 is TGTGCCTGGAGTGTATACGGGACAGGGATCGGGGAGCTGTTTTTT.

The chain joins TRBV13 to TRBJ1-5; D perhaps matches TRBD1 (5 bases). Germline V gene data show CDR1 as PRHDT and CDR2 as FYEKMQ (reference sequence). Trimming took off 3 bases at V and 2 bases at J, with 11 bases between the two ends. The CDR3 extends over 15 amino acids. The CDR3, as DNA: TGTGCCAGCAGCTTGGGCAGGGCGGGCAATCAGCCCCAGCATTTT. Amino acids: CASSLGRAGNQPQHF.

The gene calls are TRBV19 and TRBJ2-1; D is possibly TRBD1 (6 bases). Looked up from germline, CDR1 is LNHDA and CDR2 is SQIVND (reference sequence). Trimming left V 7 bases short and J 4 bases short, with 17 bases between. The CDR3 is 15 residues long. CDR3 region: CASKDTGTGYNEQFF. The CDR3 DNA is TGTGCCAGTAAAGACACAGGGACGGGATACAATGAGCAGTTCTTC.

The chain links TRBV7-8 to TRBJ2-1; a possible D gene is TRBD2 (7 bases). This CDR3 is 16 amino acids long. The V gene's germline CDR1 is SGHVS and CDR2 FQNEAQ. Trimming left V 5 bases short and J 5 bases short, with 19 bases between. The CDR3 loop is CASSLRPGGLNNEQFF. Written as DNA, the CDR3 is TGTGCCAGCAGCCTCCGTCCGGGGGGCCTGAACAATGAGCAGTTCTTC.

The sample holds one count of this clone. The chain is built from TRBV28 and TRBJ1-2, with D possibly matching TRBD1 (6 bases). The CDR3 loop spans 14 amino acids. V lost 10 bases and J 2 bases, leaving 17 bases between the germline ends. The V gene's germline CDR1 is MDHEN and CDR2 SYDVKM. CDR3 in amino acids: CATLIVGANYGYTF. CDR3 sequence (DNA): TGTGCCACCCTCATTGTGGGGGCAAACTATGGCTACACCTTC.

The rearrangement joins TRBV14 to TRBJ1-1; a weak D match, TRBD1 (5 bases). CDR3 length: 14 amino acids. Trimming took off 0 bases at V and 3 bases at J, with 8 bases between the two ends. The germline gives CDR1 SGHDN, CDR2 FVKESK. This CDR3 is CASSQDRVYTEAFF. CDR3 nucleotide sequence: TGTGCCAGCAGCCAAGACAGGGTATACACTGAAGCTTTCTTT.

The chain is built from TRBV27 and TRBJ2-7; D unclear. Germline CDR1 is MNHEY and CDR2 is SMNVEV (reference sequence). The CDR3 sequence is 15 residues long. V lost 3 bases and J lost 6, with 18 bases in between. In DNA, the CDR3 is TGTGCCAGCAGTTTTGTGGGCTACGCCGACCCCGAGCAGTACTTC. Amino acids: CASSFVGYADPEQYF.